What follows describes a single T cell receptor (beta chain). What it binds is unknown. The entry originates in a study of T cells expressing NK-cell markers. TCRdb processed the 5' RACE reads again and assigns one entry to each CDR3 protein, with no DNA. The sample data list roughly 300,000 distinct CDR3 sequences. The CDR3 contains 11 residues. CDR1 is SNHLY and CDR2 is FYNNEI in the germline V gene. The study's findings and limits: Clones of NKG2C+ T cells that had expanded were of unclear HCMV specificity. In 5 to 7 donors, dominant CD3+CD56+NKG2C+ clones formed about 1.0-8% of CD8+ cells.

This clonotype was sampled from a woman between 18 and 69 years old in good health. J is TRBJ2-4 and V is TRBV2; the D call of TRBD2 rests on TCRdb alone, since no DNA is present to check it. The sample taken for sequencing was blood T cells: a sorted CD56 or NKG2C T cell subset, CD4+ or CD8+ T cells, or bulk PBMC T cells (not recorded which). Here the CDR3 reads CATSVDGIQYF.